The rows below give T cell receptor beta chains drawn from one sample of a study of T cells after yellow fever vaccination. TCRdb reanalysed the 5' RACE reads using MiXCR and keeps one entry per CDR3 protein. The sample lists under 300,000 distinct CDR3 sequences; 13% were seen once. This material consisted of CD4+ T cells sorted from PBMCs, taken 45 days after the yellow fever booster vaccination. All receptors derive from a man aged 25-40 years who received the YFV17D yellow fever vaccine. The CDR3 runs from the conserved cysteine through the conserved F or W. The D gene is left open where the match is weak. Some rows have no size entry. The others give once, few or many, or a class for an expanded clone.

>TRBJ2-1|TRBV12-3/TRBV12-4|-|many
CASSPLLSSSYNEQFF
TGTGCCAGCAGTCCCCTATTGTCGTCCTCCTACAATGAGCAGTTCTTC
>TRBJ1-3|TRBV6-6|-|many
CASSQGIGNTIYF
TGTGCCAGCAGTCAGGGAATCGGAAACACCATATATTTT
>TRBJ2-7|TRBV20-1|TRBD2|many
CSGNGAGGSYEQYF
TGCAGTGGAAATGGAGCGGGAGGATCCTACGAGCAGTACTTC
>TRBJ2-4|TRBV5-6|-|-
CASNFRVAKNIQYF
TGTGCCAGCAACTTCAGGGTAGCCAAAAACATTCAGTACTTC
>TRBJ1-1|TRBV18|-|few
CASSPRAVNTEAFF
TGTGCCAGCTCACCCCGGGCAGTGAACACTGAAGCTTTCTTT
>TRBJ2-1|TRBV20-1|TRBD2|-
CSGGLTYNEQFF
TGCAGTGGGGGACTAACGTACAATGAGCAGTTCTTC
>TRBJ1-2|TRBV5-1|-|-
CASNPGTPYGYTF
TGCGCCAGCAATCCCGGGACACCTTATGGCTACACCTTC
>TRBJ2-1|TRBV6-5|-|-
CASSYSSGEWNEQFF
TGTGCCAGCAGTTACTCCTCGGGAGAGTGGAATGAGCAGTTCTTC
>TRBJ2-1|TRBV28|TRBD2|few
CASEAGGPSYNEQFF
TGTGCCAGCGAAGCGGGAGGGCCCTCCTACAATGAGCAGTTCTTC
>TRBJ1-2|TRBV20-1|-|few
CSATRDQYGYTF
TGCAGTGCTACACGAGACCAATATGGCTACACCTTC
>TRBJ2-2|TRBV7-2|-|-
CASSLDGGSSGELFF
TGTGCCAGCAGCTTAGATGGGGGGTCAAGCGGGGAGCTGTTTTTT
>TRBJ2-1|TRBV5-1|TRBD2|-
CASSHGTSGGEQFF
TGCGCCAGCAGCCACGGGACTAGCGGAGGGGAGCAGTTCTTC